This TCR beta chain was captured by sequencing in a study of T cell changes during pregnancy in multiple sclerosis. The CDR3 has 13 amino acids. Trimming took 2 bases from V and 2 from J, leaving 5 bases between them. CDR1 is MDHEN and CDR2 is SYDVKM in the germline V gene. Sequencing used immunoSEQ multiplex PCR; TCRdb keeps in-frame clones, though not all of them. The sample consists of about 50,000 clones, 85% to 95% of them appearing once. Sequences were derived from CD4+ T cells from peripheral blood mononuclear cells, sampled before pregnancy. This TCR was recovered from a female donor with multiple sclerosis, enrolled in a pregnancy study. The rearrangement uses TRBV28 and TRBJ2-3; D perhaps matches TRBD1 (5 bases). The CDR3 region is CASSLGATDTQYF. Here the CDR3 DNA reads TGTGCCAGCAGTTTAGGGGCCACAGATACGCAGTATTTT.